The T cell receptor beta chain described here comes from a study of T cell responses to AZD1222 COVID-19 vaccine. Turning to this clone: Its antigen remains unknown.

Germline assignment: CDR1 SGHNT and CDR2 YENEEA. This CDR3 has 14 residues. V dropped 5 bases and J dropped 4 bases, with 12 bases sitting between them. Whole-study results and caveats: Possibly, clonal diversity was underestimated; donors were largely white British and included more females. Researchers took repertoire samples only after the peak T cell response had come. Close to half of spike-specific TCRs reportedly recognize unmutated variant regions. Receipt of two AZD1222 doses was followed by a rise in Spike-specific TCR breadth and depth.

TCRdb keeps only in-frame clones here, not all; method: immunoSEQ multiplex PCR. Here the sample spans roughly 180,000 clones, less than 95% being singletons. The TCR originated in an adult in good health. The specimen comprised peripheral blood, sampled on day 0 of AZD1222 vaccination. The chain links TRBV11-3 to TRBJ1-3; D is perhaps TRBD1 (6 bases). The CDR3 protein is CASSVRGSGNTIYF. The CDR3 DNA sequence: TGTGCCAGCAGCGTCAGGGGCTCCGGAAACACCATATATTTT.